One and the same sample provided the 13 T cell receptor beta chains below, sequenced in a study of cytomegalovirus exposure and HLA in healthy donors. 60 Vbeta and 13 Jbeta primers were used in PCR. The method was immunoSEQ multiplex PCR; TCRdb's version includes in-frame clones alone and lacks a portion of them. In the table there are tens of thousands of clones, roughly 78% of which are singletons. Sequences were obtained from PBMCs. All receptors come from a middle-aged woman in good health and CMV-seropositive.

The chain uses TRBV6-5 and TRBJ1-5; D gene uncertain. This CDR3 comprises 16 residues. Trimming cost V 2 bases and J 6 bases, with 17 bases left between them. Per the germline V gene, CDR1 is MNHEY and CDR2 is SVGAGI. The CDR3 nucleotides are TGTGCCAGCAGTTACGTTTCGCCTAACTCGGGTCAGCCCCAGCATTTT. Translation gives CASSYVSPNSGQPQHF.

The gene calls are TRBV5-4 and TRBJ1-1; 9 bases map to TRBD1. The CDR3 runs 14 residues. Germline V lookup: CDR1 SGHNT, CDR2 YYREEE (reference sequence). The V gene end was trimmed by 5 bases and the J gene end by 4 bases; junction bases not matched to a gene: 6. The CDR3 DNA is TGTGCCAGCAGGAGGACAGGGGAGGGCACTGAAGCTTTCTTT. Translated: CASRRTGEGTEAFF.

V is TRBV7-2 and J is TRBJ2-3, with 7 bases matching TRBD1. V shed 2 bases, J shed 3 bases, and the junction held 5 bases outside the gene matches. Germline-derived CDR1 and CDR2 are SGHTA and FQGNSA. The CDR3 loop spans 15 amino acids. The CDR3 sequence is CASSLQTGPTDTQYF. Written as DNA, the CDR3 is TGTGCCAGCAGCTTACAGACAGGGCCTACAGATACGCAGTATTTT.

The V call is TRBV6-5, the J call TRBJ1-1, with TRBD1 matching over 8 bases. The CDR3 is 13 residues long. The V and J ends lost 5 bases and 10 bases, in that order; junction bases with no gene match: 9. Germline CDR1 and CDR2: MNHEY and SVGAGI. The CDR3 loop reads CASSRQGPARAFF. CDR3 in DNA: TGTGCCAGCAGTCGACAGGGGCCGGCGCGAGCTTTCTTT.

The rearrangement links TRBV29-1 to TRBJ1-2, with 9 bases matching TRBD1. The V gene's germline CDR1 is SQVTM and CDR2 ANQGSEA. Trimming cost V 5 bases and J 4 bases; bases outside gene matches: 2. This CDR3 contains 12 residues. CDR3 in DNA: TGCAGCGTTACAGGGGGCAGCTATGGCTACACCTTC. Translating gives CSVTGGSYGYTF. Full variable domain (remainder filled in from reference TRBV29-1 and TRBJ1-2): SAVISQKPSRDICQRGTSLTIQCQVDSQVTMMFWYRQQPGQSLTLIATANQGSEATYESGFVIDKFPISRPNLTFSTLTVSNMSPEDSSIYLCSVTGGSYGYTFGSGTRLTVV.

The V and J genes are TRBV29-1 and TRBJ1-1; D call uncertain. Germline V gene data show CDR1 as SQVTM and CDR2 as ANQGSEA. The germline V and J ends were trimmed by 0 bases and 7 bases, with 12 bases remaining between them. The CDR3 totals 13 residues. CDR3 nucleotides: TGCAGCGTTGAAGATTTCTTGAGGGATGAAGCTTTCTTT. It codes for CSVEDFLRDEAFF.

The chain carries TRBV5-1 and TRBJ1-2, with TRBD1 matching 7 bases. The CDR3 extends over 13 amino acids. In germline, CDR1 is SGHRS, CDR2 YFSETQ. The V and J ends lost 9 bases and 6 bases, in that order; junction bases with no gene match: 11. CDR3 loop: CATDRQGNDGYTF. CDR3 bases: TGCGCCACCGACAGACAGGGAAATGATGGCTACACCTTC.

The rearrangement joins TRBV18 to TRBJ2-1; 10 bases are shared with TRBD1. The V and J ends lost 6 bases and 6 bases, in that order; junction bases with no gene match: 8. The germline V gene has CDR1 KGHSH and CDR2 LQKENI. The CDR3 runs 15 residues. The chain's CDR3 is CASSWTGGNFNEQFF. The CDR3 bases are TGTGCCAGCTCGTGGACAGGGGGAAATTTCAATGAGCAGTTCTTC.

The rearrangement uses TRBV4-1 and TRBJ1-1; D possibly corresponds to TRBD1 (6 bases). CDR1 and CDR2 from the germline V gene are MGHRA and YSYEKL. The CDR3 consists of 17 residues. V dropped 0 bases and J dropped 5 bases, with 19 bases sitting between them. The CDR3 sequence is CASSQEGQGRRRTEAFF. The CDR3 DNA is TGCGCCAGCAGCCAAGAGGGGCAGGGGCGCAGGAGGACTGAAGCTTTCTTT.

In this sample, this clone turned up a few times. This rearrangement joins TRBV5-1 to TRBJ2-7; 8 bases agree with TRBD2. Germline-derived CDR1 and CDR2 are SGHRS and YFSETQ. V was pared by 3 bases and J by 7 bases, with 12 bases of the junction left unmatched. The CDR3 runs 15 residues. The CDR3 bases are TGCGCCAGCAGCTCGGGAGCGGGGGCGCAACGGGAGCAGTACTTC. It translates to CASSSGAGAQREQYF.

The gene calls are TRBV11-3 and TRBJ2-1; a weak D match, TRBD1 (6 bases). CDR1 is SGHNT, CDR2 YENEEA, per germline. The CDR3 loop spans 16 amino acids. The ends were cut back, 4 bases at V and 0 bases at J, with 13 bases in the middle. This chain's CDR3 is CASSSGQIRSYNEQFF. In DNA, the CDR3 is TGTGCCAGCAGCTCTGGACAGATCCGCTCCTACAATGAGCAGTTCTTC.

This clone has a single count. The CDR3 reads CATSRVGEEANYGYTF. CDR3 in DNA: TGTGCCACCAGCAGAGTGGGGGAGGAGGCTAACTATGGCTACACCTTC. The chain links TRBV15 to TRBJ1-2; TRBD1 is a possible D gene (5 bases). The CDR3 totals 16 residues. V was shortened by 1 base and J by 0 bases, with 12 bases between the two germline ends. Germline V CDR1 and CDR2: LNHNV, YYDKDF (reference sequence).

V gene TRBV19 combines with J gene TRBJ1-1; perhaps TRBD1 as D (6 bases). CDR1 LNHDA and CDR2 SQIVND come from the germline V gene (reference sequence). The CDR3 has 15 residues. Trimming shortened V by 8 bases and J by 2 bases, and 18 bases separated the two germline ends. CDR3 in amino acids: CASLPRGGRNTEAFF. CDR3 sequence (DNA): TGTGCCAGTCTCCCTCGGGGGGGGCGAAACACTGAAGCTTTCTTT. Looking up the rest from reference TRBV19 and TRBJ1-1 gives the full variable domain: DGGITQSPKYLFRKEGQNVTLSCEQNLNHDAMYWYRQDPGQGLRLIYYSQIVNDFQKGDIAEGYSVSREKKESFPLTVTSAQKNPTAFYLCASLPRGGRNTEAFFGQGTRLTVV.